This paragraph covers one TCR beta chain sequence. Its antigen remains unknown. These data belong to a study of CD8 T cells in Susac syndrome. Broader study findings: The study admitted that it had a relatively small number of individuals in its TCR sequencing and HLA analysis.

Reverse transcription of roughly 0.45 to 1 ug RNA was performed with random hexamers. immunoSEQ multiplex PCR amplified TCR beta CDR3 across 54 Vbeta, 13 Jbeta. TCRdb used MiXCR to reprocess the immunoSEQ multiplex PCR reads, holding one entry per CDR3 protein. This sample has 200,000 to 250,000 distinct CDR3 sequences, with about 95% found just once. The CDR3 sequence is 13 residues long. Germline V gene sequence: CDR1 SEHNR, CDR2 FQNEAQ (reference sequence). The V and J ends lost 3 bases and 4 bases respectively, with 9 bases between them. The TEMRA cells underwent FACS enrichment, while the CD8+ and CD4+ T cells underwent negative isolation.

This chain joins TRBV7-9 and TRBJ1-2; D remains ambiguous. The TCR sequence derives from a human donor with multiple sclerosis. Source material: CD4+ T cells from PBMCs. In nucleotides, the CDR3 is TGTGCCAGCAGCTTTAGCGACGGCTATGGCTACACCTTC. Its protein is CASSFSDGYGYTF.